Below, 15 T cell receptor beta chains from the same sample are listed, as sequenced in a study of T cells after yellow fever vaccination. TCRdb itself ran the 5' RACE reads through MiXCR, one entry per CDR3 protein. The sample holds a few hundred thousand distinct CDR3 sequences; around a sixth are singletons and the top ten take roughly a sixth. This specimen consisted of PBMCs, obtained before the yellow fever booster vaccination. All receptors derive from a man between 18 and 35 years old who received the YFV17D yellow fever vaccine.

The table lists this clonotype with many counts. The V gene is TRBV6-6, the J gene TRBJ1-5; D is perhaps TRBD1 (6 bases). Germline V gene data show CDR1 as MNHNY and CDR2 as SVGAGI (reference sequence). Trimming removed 2 bases from V and 5 bases from J, with 7 bases in between. This CDR3 is 13 amino acids long. In DNA form, the CDR3 reads TGTGCCAGCAGTTACCGGACAGATCAGCCCCAGCATTTT. This encodes CASSYRTDQPQHF.

This clonotype was counted between two and nine times. The V and J genes are TRBV6-5 and TRBJ1-3; possible D gene TRBD1, 6 bases. CDR3 size: 12 residues. The ends were cut back, 5 bases at V and 10 bases at J, with 12 bases in the middle. From germline, CDR1 is MNHEY and CDR2 SVGAGI. CDR3 sequence (DNA): TGTGCCAGCAGTGACAGGTTTTCTACCATATATTTT. Encoded protein: CASSDRFSTIYF.

The table lists this clonotype with a few counts. This sequence joins TRBV20-1 and TRBJ1-5; possible D gene TRBD1, 5 bases. Germline-derived CDR1 and CDR2 are DFQATT and SNEGSKA (reference sequence). CDR3 length: 13 amino acids. The germline V and J ends were trimmed by 6 bases and 3 bases, with 12 bases remaining between them. CDR3 protein: CSAPRGDNQPQHF. The CDR3 region has the DNA TGCAGTGCCCCAAGAGGGGACAATCAGCCCCAGCATTTT.

The rearrangement links TRBV7-2 to TRBJ2-3, with D maybe TRBD2 (7 bases). CDR3 size: 15 residues. Trimming stripped 5 bases from V and 4 bases from J, with 16 bases between. Germline CDR1 reads SGHTA; CDR2 reads FQGNSA. As DNA, the CDR3 is TGTGCCAGCAGCACCGGGGGGCCTATGTCAGATACGCAGTATTTT. Amino acid sequence: CASSTGGPMSDTQYF.

This chain uses TRBV12-3 or TRBV12-4 with TRBJ1-5; tentatively, D is TRBD1 (5 bases). The CDR3 sequence is 13 residues long. V gave up 6 bases and J gave up 6 bases, with 12 bases separating them. The CDR3 region is CASSRTPGQPQHF. For the CDR3, the DNA is TGTGCCAGCAGCCGGACACCGGGTCAGCCCCAGCATTTT.

The chain carries TRBV7-2 and TRBJ2-3; a weak D match, TRBD2 (7 bases). V lost 5 bases and J lost 1, with 16 bases in between. This CDR3 is built from 16 residues. Per the germline V gene, CDR1 is SGHTA and CDR2 is FQGNSA. The CDR3, as DNA: TGTGCCAGCAGCGGAATGAGGGGGGGGGGCACAGATACGCAGTATTTT. Translating it yields CASSGMRGGGTDTQYF.

This clonotype appeared a few times. J is TRBJ1-2 and V is TRBV12-3 or TRBV12-4; tentatively, D is TRBD1 (5 bases). This CDR3 is built from 13 residues. V was shortened by 2 bases and J by 4 bases, with 8 bases between the two germline ends. The CDR3 DNA reads TGTGCCAGCAGTTTATCAGGGTTCTATGGCTACACCTTC. This gives the protein CASSLSGFYGYTF.

This clonotype has only a few counts. This chain links TRBV4-3 with TRBJ2-3; 10 bases are shared with TRBD2. Germline CDR1 reads LGHNA; CDR2 reads YSLEER. The CDR3 length is 16 residues. V trimming: 3 bases; J trimming: 4 bases; junction bases outside the gene matches: 7. CDR3 region: CASSQGEAGGADTQYF. The DNA for the CDR3 is TGCGCCAGCAGCCAGGGGGAAGCGGGGGGGGCAGATACGCAGTATTTT.

This clonotype was observed a handful of times. The chain carries TRBV4-3 and TRBJ1-4; no clear D gene. Trimming took 4 bases from V and 2 from J, leaving 14 bases between them. The CDR3 runs to 16 residues. CDR1 and CDR2 (germline): LGHNA, YSLEER. CDR3: CASSPDRGATNEKLFF. CDR3 DNA sequence: TGCGCCAGCAGCCCGGACCGGGGAGCCACTAATGAAAAACTGTTTTTT.

This chain links TRBV4-3 with TRBJ2-7; weak D call: TRBD2 (6 bases). The CDR3 runs to 15 residues. The V gene's germline CDR1 is LGHNA and CDR2 YSLEER. The V end lost 4 bases, the J end lost 3 bases, and 16 bases lay between the germline ends. DNA for the CDR3: TGCGCCAGCAGCCGGTGGGACTCAACAAACTACGAGCAGTACTTC. Translating it yields CASSRWDSTNYEQYF.

The gene calls are TRBV3-1 and TRBJ2-7; 7 bases map to TRBD1. The CDR3 contains 14 residues. Looked up from germline, CDR1 is LGHDT and CDR2 is YNNKEL (reference sequence). Trimming at V came to 4 bases and at J to 0 bases, leaving 3 bases not matched to a gene. In nucleotides, the CDR3 is TGTGCCAGCAGCCGACAGGGAAGCTCCTACGAGCAGTACTTC. It yields the protein CASSRQGSSYEQYF.

The rearrangement uses TRBV6-5 and TRBJ2-6; no definite D call. Trimming shortened V by 7 bases and J by 0 bases, and 4 bases separated the two germline ends. This CDR3 is 13 amino acids long. CDR1 is MNHEY and CDR2 is SVGAGI in the germline V gene. The CDR3 region is CASISSGANVLTF. The CDR3 DNA is TGTGCCAGCATTAGCTCTGGGGCCAACGTCCTGACTTTC.

This clonotype was counted only a few times. The chain links TRBV4-3 to TRBJ2-3; 8 nucleotides line up with TRBD2. CDR1 is LGHNA and CDR2 is YSLEER in the germline V gene. This CDR3 contains 16 residues. The V and J ends lost 4 bases and 4 bases, in that order; junction bases with no gene match: 10. CDR3 sequence reads: CASSRLTSAAPDTQYF. CDR3 sequence (DNA): TGCGCCAGCAGCCGCCTGACTAGCGCGGCCCCAGATACGCAGTATTTT.

The chain employs TRBV7-9 and TRBJ2-2; D remains unclear. The CDR3 is 19 amino acids. The germline V gene has CDR1 SEHNR and CDR2 FQNEAQ (reference sequence). Trimming shortened V by 2 bases and J by 0 bases, and 19 bases separated the two germline ends. CDR3 protein: CASSLFPLDQEPNTGELFF. CDR3 nucleotide sequence: TGTGCCAGCAGCTTATTCCCCCTCGACCAAGAACCGAACACCGGGGAGCTGTTTTTT.

The V call is TRBV4-3, the J call TRBJ1-1, with D possibly matching TRBD1 (6 bases). Germline loops: CDR1 LGHNA, CDR2 YSLEER. CDR3 size: 14 residues. V lost 5 bases and J lost 7, with 17 bases in between. The CDR3 nucleotides read TGCGCCAGCAGCTCAGGGGCCGTTGGGAGTGAAGCTTTCTTT. Translation: CASSSGAVGSEAFF.